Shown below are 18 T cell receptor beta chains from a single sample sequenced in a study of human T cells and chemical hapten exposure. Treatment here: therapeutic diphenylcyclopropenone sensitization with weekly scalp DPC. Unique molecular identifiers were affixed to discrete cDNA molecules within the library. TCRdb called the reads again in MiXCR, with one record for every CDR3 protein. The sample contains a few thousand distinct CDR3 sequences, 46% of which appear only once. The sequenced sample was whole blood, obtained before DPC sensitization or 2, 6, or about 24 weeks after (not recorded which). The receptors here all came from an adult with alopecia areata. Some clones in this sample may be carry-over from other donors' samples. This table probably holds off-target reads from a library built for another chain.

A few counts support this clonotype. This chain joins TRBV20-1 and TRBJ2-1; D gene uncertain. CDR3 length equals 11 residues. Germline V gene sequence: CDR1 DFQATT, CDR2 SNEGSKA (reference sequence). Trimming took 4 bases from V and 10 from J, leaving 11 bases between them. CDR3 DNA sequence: TGCAGTGCTACAGGCGCGCCGGAGCAGTTCTTC. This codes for CSATGAPEQFF.

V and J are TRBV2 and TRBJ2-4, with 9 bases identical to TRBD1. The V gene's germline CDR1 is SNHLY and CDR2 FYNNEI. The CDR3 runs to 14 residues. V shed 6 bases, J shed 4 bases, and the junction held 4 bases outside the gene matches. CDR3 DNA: TGTGCCAGCAGCGGGGGACAGGGAAAAAACATTCAGTACTTC. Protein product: CASSGGQGKNIQYF.

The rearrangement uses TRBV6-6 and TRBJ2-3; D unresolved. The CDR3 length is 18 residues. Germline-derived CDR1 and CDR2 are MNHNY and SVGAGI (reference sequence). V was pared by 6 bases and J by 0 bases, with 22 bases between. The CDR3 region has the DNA TGTGCCAGCAGGCCCCACTTGCAACTGACAACTAGCACAGATACGCAGTATTTT. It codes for CASRPHLQLTTSTDTQYF.

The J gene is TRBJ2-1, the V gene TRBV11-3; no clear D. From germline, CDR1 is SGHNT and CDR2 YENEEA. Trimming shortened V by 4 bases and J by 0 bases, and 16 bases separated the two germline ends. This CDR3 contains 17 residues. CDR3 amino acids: CASSSALLASSYNEQFF. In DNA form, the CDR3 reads TGTGCCAGCAGCTCCGCCCTACTCGCAAGCTCCTACAATGAGCAGTTCTTC.

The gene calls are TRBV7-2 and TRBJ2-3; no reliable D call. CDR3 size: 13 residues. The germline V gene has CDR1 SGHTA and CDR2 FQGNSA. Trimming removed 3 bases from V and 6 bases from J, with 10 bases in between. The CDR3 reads CASSFRPQDTQYF. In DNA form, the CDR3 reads TGTGCCAGCAGCTTCAGGCCGCAGGATACGCAGTATTTT.

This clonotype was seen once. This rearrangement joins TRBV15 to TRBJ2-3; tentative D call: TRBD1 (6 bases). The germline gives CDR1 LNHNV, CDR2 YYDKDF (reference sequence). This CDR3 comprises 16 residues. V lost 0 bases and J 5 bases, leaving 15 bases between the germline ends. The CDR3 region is CATSRDPQGSGDTQYF. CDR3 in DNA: TGTGCCACCAGCAGAGATCCACAGGGTTCCGGAGATACGCAGTATTTT.

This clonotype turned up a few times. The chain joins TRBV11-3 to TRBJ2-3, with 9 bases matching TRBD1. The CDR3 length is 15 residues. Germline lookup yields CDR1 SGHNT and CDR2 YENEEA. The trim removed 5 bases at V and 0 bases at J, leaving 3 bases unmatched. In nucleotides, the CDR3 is TGTGCCAGCAGCGTCGGACAGGGGAGCACAGATACGCAGTATTTT. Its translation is CASSVGQGSTDTQYF.

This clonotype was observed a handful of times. Here the CDR3 reads CASSLALSDTQYF. The DNA for the CDR3 is TGTGCCAGCAGCTTAGCCCTTTCAGATACGCAGTATTTT. This chain uses TRBV11-3 with TRBJ2-3; D is unclear. The CDR3 is 13 amino acids. The V end lost 1 base, the J end lost 4 bases, and 6 bases lay between the germline ends. Per the germline V gene, CDR1 is SGHNT and CDR2 is YENEEA.

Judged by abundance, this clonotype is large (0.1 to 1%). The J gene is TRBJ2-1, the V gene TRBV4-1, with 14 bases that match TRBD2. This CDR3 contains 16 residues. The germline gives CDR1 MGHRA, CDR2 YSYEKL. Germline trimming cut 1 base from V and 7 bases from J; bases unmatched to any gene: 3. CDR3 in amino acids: CASSQGLAGGRNEQFF. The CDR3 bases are TGCGCCAGCAGCCAAGGACTAGCGGGGGGGCGGAATGAGCAGTTCTTC.

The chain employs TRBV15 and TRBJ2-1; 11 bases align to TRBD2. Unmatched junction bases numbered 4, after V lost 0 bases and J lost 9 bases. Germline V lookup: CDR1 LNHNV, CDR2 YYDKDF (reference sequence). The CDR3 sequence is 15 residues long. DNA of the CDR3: TGTGCCACCAGCAGAGACGGACTAGCGGGTCCTGAGCAGTTCTTC. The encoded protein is CATSRDGLAGPEQFF.

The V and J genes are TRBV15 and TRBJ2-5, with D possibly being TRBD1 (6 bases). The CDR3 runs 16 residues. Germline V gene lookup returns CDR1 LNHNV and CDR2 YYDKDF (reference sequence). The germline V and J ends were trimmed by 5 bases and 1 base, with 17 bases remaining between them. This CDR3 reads CATSSPYETGQETQYF. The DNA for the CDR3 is TGTGCCACCAGCTCACCCTATGAGACAGGCCAAGAGACCCAGTACTTC.

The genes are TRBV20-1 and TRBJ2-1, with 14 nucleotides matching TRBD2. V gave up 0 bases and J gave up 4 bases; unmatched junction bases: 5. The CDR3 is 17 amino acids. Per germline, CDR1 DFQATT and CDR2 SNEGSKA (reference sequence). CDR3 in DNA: TGCAGTGCTAGAGAGGGGACTAGCGGGAGTTTGTACAATGAGCAGTTCTTC. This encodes CSAREGTSGSLYNEQFF.

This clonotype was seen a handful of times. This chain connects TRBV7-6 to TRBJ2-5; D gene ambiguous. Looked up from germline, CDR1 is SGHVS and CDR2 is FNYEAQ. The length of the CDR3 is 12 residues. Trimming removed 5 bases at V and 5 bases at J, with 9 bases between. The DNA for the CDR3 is TGTGCCAGCAGCGTCCAAGGGGAGACCCAGTACTTC. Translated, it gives CASSVQGETQYF.

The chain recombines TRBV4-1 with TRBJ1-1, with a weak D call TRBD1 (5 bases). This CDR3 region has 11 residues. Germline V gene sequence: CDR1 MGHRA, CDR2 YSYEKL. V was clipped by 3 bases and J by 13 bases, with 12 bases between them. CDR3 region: CASSQGREGFF. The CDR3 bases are TGCGCCAGCAGCCAGGGCAGGGAGGGTTTCTTT.

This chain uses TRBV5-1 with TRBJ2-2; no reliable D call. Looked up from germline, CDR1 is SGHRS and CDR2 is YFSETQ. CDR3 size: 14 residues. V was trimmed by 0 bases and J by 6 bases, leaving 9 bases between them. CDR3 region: CASSLAGPPGELFF. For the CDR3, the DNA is TGCGCCAGCAGCTTGGCCGGTCCCCCCGGGGAGCTGTTTTTT.

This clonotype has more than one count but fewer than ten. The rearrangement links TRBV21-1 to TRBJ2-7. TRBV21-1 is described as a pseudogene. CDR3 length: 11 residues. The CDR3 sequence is CASSYSYEQYF. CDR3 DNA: TGTGCCAGCAGCTATTCCTACGAGCAGTACTTC.

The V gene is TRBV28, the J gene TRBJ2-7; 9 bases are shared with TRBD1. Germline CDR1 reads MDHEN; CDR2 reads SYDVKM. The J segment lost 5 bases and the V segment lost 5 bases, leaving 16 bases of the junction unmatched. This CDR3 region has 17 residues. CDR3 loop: CASSPLGTGQVSNEQYF. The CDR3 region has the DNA TGTGCCAGCAGTCCCCTAGGGACAGGGCAGGTTTCCAACGAGCAGTACTTC.

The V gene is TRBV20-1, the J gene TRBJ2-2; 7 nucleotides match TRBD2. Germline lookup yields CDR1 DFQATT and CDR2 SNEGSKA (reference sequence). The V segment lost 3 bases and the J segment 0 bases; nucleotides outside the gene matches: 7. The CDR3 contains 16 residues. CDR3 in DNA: TGCAGTGCTAGCTCCGGCGGGGGTGCGAACACCGGGGAGCTGTTTTTT. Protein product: CSASSGGGANTGELFF.